A single sample gave rise to the 29 T cell receptor beta chains below, sequenced in a study of identical twins. TCRdb used MiXCR to reprocess the 5' RACE reads, holding one entry per CDR3 protein. The sample has approximately 260,000 distinct CDR3 sequences, roughly 13% seen once. The sequenced material came from memory (CD45RO+) T cells sorted from blood. These receptors all stem from a woman aged 18-29 years in good health.

The gene calls are TRBV5-1 and TRBJ2-7; D gene ambiguous. This CDR3 region has 16 residues. Germline V gene data show CDR1 as SGHRS and CDR2 as YFSETQ. Trimming shortened V by 6 bases and J by 1 base, and 20 bases separated the two germline ends. Written as DNA, the CDR3 is TGCGCCAGCACCTTAAAGCCCAGCGAGCTATCCTACGAGCAGTACTTC. Residues: CASTLKPSELSYEQYF. Looking up the rest from reference TRBV5-1 and TRBJ2-7 gives the full variable domain: KAGVTQTPRYLIKTRGQQVTLSCSPISGHRSVSWYQQTPGQGLQFLFEYFSETQRNKGNFPGRFSGRQFSNSRSEMNVSTLELGDSALYLCASTLKPSELSYEQYFGPGTRLTVT.

This chain links TRBV30 with TRBJ2-2; D not certain. V gave up 4 bases and J gave up 3 bases, with 15 bases separating them. Looked up from germline, CDR1 is GTSNPN and CDR2 is SVGIG (reference sequence). CDR3 length: 15 amino acids. In DNA form, the CDR3 reads TGTGCCTGGACGTTCGGCAGTCGCGACACCGGGGAGCTGTTTTTT. This sequence encodes CAWTFGSRDTGELFF. Combining the CDR3 with reference TRBV30 and TRBJ2-2 gives the whole variable domain SQTIHQWPATLVQPVGSPLSLECTVEGTSNPNLYWYRQAAGRGLQLLFYSVGIGQISSEVPQNLSASRPQDRQFILSSKKLLLSDSGFYLCAWTFGSRDTGELFFGEGSRLTVL.

This clonotype was seen a handful of times. V and J are TRBV11-3 and TRBJ2-5; the match to TRBD2 covers 10 bases. The CDR3 is made up of 15 amino acids. The germline V gene encodes CDR1 SGHNT and CDR2 YENEEA. V shed 5 bases, J shed 4 bases, and the junction held 7 bases outside the gene matches. The CDR3 here is CASSRGTSVRETQYF. CDR3 nucleotides: TGTGCCAGCAGCCGAGGGACTAGCGTGAGAGAGACCCAGTACTTC.

This chain links TRBV6-1 with TRBJ2-7, with D possibly being TRBD1 (5 bases). This CDR3 comprises 17 residues. Germline CDR1 and CDR2: MNHNS and SASEGT. With 2 bases removed from V and 0 bases from J, the gap between germline ends came to 17 bases. The CDR3 loop reads CASSERQGTPRSYEQYF. The CDR3 DNA reads TGTGCCAGCAGTGAACGGCAGGGTACCCCCCGCTCCTACGAGCAGTACTTC.

This clonotype was counted only a few times. The chain has TRBV20-1 and TRBJ1-2; D call uncertain. V gave up 3 bases and J gave up 0 bases, with 11 bases separating them. Germline V CDR1 and CDR2: DFQATT, SNEGSKA (reference sequence). The CDR3 runs to 14 residues. The CDR3 DNA follows: TGCAGTGCTAGGTTGGGGTCAGCTAACTATGGCTACACCTTC. As protein: CSARLGSANYGYTF.

This clonotype came up a few times. The V call is TRBV12-3 or TRBV12-4, the J call TRBJ1-2, with a weak D call TRBD1 (6 bases). CDR3 size: 12 residues. V lost 8 bases to trimming and J lost 12 bases, with 19 bases between them. The CDR3 nucleotides read TGTGCCAGCGGACCTAGGAACAGGGAGGACACCTTC. Protein product: CASGPRNREDTF.

This sequence joins TRBV6-2 or TRBV6-3 and TRBJ2-3; tentative D call: TRBD2 (6 bases). V lost 8 bases and J lost 2, with 8 bases in between. The CDR3 contains 12 residues. The germline V gene encodes CDR1 MNHEY and CDR2 SVGEGT. CDR3 nucleotide sequence: TGTGCCAGCGGGGAGGACACAGATACGCAGTATTTT. Encoded protein: CASGEDTDTQYF.

Remarks on this clonotype: Because the CDR3's place on the DNA is in doubt, the DNA is left out and the CDR3 is given as listed by TCRdb. This rearrangement joins TRBV5-1 to TRBJ2-3. CDR1 and CDR2 (germline): SGHRS, YFSETQ. The CDR3 is 16 amino acids long, termini counted. CDR3 sequence: CASSFGQGSSTDTQYF.

This clonotype has more than one count but fewer than ten. This chain uses TRBV2 with TRBJ1-3, with no clear D. The V and J ends lost 4 bases and 3 bases respectively, with 10 bases between them. Germline V gives CDR1 SNHLY, CDR2 FYNNEI. The CDR3 extends over 14 amino acids. The CDR3 sequence: CASSVGRDGNTIYF. CDR3 in DNA: TGTGCCAGCAGTGTAGGAAGGGATGGAAACACCATATATTTT.

This clonotype was found many times. This sequence joins TRBV12-3 or TRBV12-4 and TRBJ2-7; D is tentatively TRBD1 or TRBD2 (5 bases each). Between the trimmed V and J ends, which lost 2 bases and 0 bases, there was a span of 11 bases. The CDR3 length is 15 residues. CDR3 region: CASSLLAGSSYEQYF. In DNA, the CDR3 is TGTGCCAGCAGTTTACTTGCAGGGAGCTCCTACGAGCAGTACTTC.

This clonotype was found many times. The chain couples TRBV10-3 to TRBJ2-7, with D perhaps TRBD2 (6 bases). V was clipped by 6 bases and J by 4 bases, with 28 bases between them. Germline values: CDR1 ENHRY, CDR2 SYGVKD. CDR3 size: 18 residues. The CDR3 DNA reads as TGTGCCATCAGGGGTCGGGGGACCGGGAATTATGGGGAATACGAGCAGTACTTC. Translation gives CAIRGRGTGNYGEYEQYF.

This chain connects TRBV20-1 to TRBJ1-2; D is unresolved. CDR3 length: 12 amino acids. Germline CDR1 reads DFQATT; CDR2 reads SNEGSKA (reference sequence). V was shortened by 6 bases and J by 3 bases, with 11 bases between the two germline ends. CDR3 sequence (DNA): TGCAGTGCCGGGGTCTATGACTATGGCTACACCTTC. It yields the protein CSAGVYDYGYTF.

This clonotype was recorded a few times. The gene calls are TRBV6-2 or TRBV6-3 and TRBJ2-2, with 9 bases that match TRBD2. Trimming at V came to 5 bases and at J to 7 bases, leaving 11 bases not matched to a gene. The CDR3 has 16 amino acids. CDR1 MNHEY and CDR2 SVGEGT come from the germline V gene. The chain's CDR3 is CASSLLGTSLIGELFF. For the CDR3, the DNA is TGTGCCAGCAGTCTCCTTGGGACTAGCTTGATCGGGGAGCTGTTTTTT.

This clonotype showed up many times. The gene calls are TRBV12-3 or TRBV12-4 and TRBJ2-5; D unresolved. CDR3 length equals 11 residues. Trimming removed 1 base from V and 6 bases from J, with 3 bases in between. The CDR3 bases are TGTGCCAGCAGTTTAGATAAGACCCAGTACTTC. Translating it yields CASSLDKTQYF.

The table lists this clonotype with a few counts. The chain carries TRBV5-1 and TRBJ2-1; no definite D call. This CDR3 is built from 12 residues. Germline-derived CDR1 and CDR2 are SGHRS and YFSETQ. V was cut by 6 bases and J by 12 bases, with 16 bases left in between. The CDR3 protein is CASTPSAFGQFF. In DNA form, the CDR3 reads TGCGCCAGCACCCCTTCAGCCTTTGGGCAGTTCTTC.

A few counts support this clonotype. The chain couples TRBV20-1 to TRBJ2-1; maybe TRBD1 (5 bases). Germline lookup yields CDR1 DFQATT and CDR2 SNEGSKA (reference sequence). The CDR3 is 12 residues long. V lost 3 bases, J lost 12 bases, and 15 bases lay in between. This CDR3 is CSARDGGAWQFF. CDR3 DNA: TGCAGTGCTAGGGACGGTGGGGCCTGGCAGTTCTTC.

This clonotype was counted ten times or more. This chain uses TRBV7-2 with TRBJ2-5, with D tentatively TRBD2 (5 bases). The CDR3 length is 13 residues. The ends were cut back, 2 bases at V and 3 bases at J, with 7 bases in the middle. Germline assignment: CDR1 SGHTA and CDR2 FQGNSA. DNA of the CDR3: TGTGCCAGCAGCTTAAGAGCGGAAGAGACCCAGTACTTC. It is translated as CASSLRAEETQYF.

The genes are TRBV7-8 and TRBJ1-4; the D is unclear. This CDR3 is 15 amino acids long. The V end was cut by 3 bases, the J end by 2 bases, with 10 bases between. Germline V gene data show CDR1 as SGHVS and CDR2 as FQNEAQ. The CDR3: CASSLMSRTNEKLFF. The CDR3 nucleotides read TGTGCCAGCAGCTTGATGAGCAGGACTAATGAAAAACTGTTTTTT.

This clonotype appeared many times. The chain uses TRBV20-1 and TRBJ2-3; D is uncertain. CDR1 and CDR2 (germline): DFQATT, SNEGSKA (reference sequence). The CDR3 length is 10 residues. V lost 4 bases and J lost 2, with 1 base in between. The CDR3 sequence: CSANTDTQYF. The CDR3 DNA reads as TGCAGTGCTAACACAGATACGCAGTATTTT.

This sequence joins TRBV7-2 and TRBJ1-6; D is unclear. The V end lost 5 bases, the J end lost 11 bases, and 13 bases lay between the germline ends. Germline CDR1 reads SGHTA; CDR2 reads FQGNSA. This CDR3 is built from 13 residues. In nucleotides, the CDR3 is TGTGCCAGCAGCCCTAATTGGGCTACACCCCTCCACTTT. It codes for CASSPNWATPLHF.

This chain links TRBV3-1 with TRBJ2-5; D gene uncertain. The V end lost 4 bases, the J end lost 1 base, and 10 bases lay between the germline ends. CDR1 and CDR2 from the germline V gene are LGHDT and YNNKEL (reference sequence). The CDR3 sequence is 14 residues long. The CDR3 is CASSPSYAQETQYF. The CDR3 region has the DNA TGTGCCAGCAGCCCATCGTATGCCCAAGAGACCCAGTACTTC.

This clonotype is judged medium-sized. The V call is TRBV29-1, the J call TRBJ2-3, with D possibly being TRBD1 (5 bases). The V and J ends lost 5 bases and 1 base respectively, with 7 bases between them. The CDR3 loop spans 12 amino acids. The germline CDR1 and CDR2 sequences are SQVTM and ANQGSEA. CDR3 in DNA: TGCAGCGTTACGACAGGCACAGATACGCAGTATTTT. Protein sequence: CSVTTGTDTQYF.

The J gene is TRBJ2-3, the V gene TRBV20-1, with TRBD2 identical over 7 bases. The length of the CDR3 is 15 residues. CDR1 is DFQATT, CDR2 SNEGSKA, per germline (reference sequence). The V gene end was trimmed by 6 bases and the J gene end by 5 bases; junction bases not matched to a gene: 14. CDR3 nucleotides: TGCAGTGCCGTAGGGGCCGGGGCTAGCGGAGATACGCAGTATTTT. It encodes CSAVGAGASGDTQYF.

There are a few counts of this clonotype. CDR3: CASSRARQGGSYEQYF. The CDR3 DNA sequence: TGTGCCAGCAGCCGCGCCCGACAGGGTGGATCCTACGAGCAGTACTTC. V usage is TRBV6-1 and J usage is TRBJ2-7; 7 nucleotides line up with TRBD1. The CDR3 sequence is 16 residues long. J was trimmed by 1 base and V by 6 bases; bases with no gene match: 12. CDR1 is MNHNS, CDR2 SASEGT, per germline.

The rearrangement joins TRBV6-1 to TRBJ1-2, with no clear D. Trimming left V 2 bases short and J 4 bases short, with 11 bases between. Germline V gene data show CDR1 as MNHNS and CDR2 as SASEGT. This CDR3 has 14 amino acids. In DNA, the CDR3 is TGTGCCAGCAGTGAAAGGGCAGAAGCCTATGGCTACACCTTC. The encoded protein is CASSERAEAYGYTF.

The chain has TRBV10-3 and TRBJ1-2; no definite D call. CDR1 is ENHRY and CDR2 is SYGVKD in the germline V gene. The CDR3 length is 12 residues. Trimming pared 6 bases from V and 11 bases from J, leaving 16 bases between. The CDR3 here is CAIRMELERYTF. The CDR3 DNA sequence: TGTGCCATCAGAATGGAACTGGAGCGGTACACCTTC.

This clonotype was recorded a few times. The chain couples TRBV2 to TRBJ2-1; tentatively, D is TRBD2 (6 bases). Trimming removed 6 bases at V and 0 bases at J, with 12 bases between. Germline-derived CDR1 and CDR2 are SNHLY and FYNNEI. This CDR3 region has 15 residues. The CDR3 nucleotides are TGTGCCAGCAGAATAGCGGCGAGCTCCTACAATGAGCAGTTCTTC. Protein sequence: CASRIAASSYNEQFF.

The V call is TRBV27, the J call TRBJ1-4; maybe TRBD1 (5 bases). The CDR3 runs 14 residues. The germline V gene encodes CDR1 MNHEY and CDR2 SMNVEV (reference sequence). The ends were cut back, 6 bases at V and 7 bases at J, with 15 bases in the middle. CDR3 loop: CASRYSGGGEKLFF. For the CDR3, the DNA is TGTGCCAGCAGATACTCAGGCGGGGGTGAAAAACTGTTTTTT.

This clonotype was detected many times. This sequence joins TRBV6-4 and TRBJ2-1, with TRBD1 identical over 12 bases. Germline CDR1 reads MRHNA; CDR2 reads SNTAGT. V lost 8 bases to trimming and J lost 8 bases; unmatched junction nucleotides: 7. The CDR3 has 14 amino acids. As DNA, the CDR3 is TGTGCCAGCTCAAAGGGGACAGGGGGCGATGAGCAGTTCTTC. This sequence encodes CASSKGTGGDEQFF.